This section outlines one TCR beta chain sequence together with its context. Sequenced by immunoSEQ multiplex PCR; TCRdb stores in-frame clones only, minus some. The sample gives 55,000 to 80,000 clones, more than 90% of which show up once; approximately 2.6% is in the top ten. Sorting of unstimulated PBMCs yielded separate CD3+CD4+ and CD3+CD8+ fractions. The data derive from a study of T cell clones after liver transplantation. The CDR3 has 14 residues. The germline CDR1 and CDR2 sequences are LNHNV and YYDKDF (reference sequence). Trimming stripped 0 bases from V and 7 bases from J, with 13 bases between.

The TCR comes from a human donor who received a liver transplant. Material: CD4+ T cells from blood, obtained before liver transplant. The V call is TRBV15, the J call TRBJ2-7, with D possibly TRBD1 on 6 matching bases. The CDR3 DNA reads as TGTGCCACCAGCAGAGATCAGGGGCTGGGGGAGCAGTACTTC. The encoded protein is CATSRDQGLGEQYF.